Below are 3 T cell receptor beta chains sequenced from a single sample in a study of blood T cells in healthy people across ages. Then a second PCR, running roughly 6 to 11 cycles, was carried out with a sample-barcoded 5' primer and a J-beta primer mix. MiXCR, run by TCRdb on the 5' RACE reads, gives a single entry per CDR3 protein. This table has roughly 500,000 distinct CDR3 sequences, 24% appearing once. This sample was shared with a second study, whose subject was T cells of mothers and their children.

The sequencing sample was made of blood. All receptors derive from a boy aged 5-17 years in good health.

This clonotype was seen a few times. The genes are TRBV27 and TRBJ2-7; 8 bases are a match to TRBD1. This CDR3 contains 14 residues. J gave up 3 bases and V 5 bases, and 6 bases lay outside the gene matches. CDR1 is MNHEY and CDR2 is SMNVEV in the germline V gene (reference sequence). CDR3 in amino acids: CASSPTGDGYEQYF. Written as DNA, the CDR3 is TGTGCCAGCAGTCCGACAGGGGATGGCTACGAGCAGTACTTC.

The chain employs TRBV3-1 and TRBJ2-5; 10 bases are a match to TRBD1. J was trimmed by 1 base and V by 0 bases; bases with no gene match: 8. The germline V gene has CDR1 LGHDT and CDR2 YNNKEL (reference sequence). CDR3 size: 18 residues. CDR3 coding DNA: TGTGCCAGCAGCCAAGAGTGGGGCGGGACAGGGGCCCAAGAGACCCAGTACTTC. It translates to CASSQEWGGTGAQETQYF.

The chain couples TRBV10-3 to TRBJ1-2; 7 bases fit TRBD1. Per germline, CDR1 ENHRY and CDR2 SYGVKD. V gave up 4 bases and J gave up 2 bases; unmatched junction bases: 1. The CDR3 extends over 13 amino acids. Written as DNA, the CDR3 is TGTGCCATCAGTGGGGACAGCAACTATGGCTACACCTTC. It yields the protein CAISGDSNYGYTF.